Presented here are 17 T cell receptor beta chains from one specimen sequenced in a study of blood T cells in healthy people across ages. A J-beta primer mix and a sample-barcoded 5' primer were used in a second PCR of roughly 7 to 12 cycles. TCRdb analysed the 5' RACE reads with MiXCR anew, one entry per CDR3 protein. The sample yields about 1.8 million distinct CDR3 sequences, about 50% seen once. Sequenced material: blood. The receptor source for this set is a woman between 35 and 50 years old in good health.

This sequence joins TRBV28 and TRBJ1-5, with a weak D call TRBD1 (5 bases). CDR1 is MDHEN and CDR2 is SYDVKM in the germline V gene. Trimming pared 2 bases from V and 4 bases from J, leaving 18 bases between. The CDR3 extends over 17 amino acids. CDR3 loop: CASSLRRDLPTNQPQHF. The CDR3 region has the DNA TGTGCCAGCAGTTTACGGCGGGACCTTCCAACGAATCAGCCCCAGCATTTT.

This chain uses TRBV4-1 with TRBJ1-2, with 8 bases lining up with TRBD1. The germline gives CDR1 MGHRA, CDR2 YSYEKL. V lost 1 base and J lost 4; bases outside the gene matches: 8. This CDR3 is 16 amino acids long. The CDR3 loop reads CASSQGLDREIYGYTF. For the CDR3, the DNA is TGCGCCAGCAGCCAAGGTTTGGACAGGGAGATCTATGGCTACACCTTC.

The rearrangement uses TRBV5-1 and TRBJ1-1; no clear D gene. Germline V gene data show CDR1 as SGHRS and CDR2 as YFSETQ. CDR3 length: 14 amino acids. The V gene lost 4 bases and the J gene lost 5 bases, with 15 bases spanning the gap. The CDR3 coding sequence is TGCGCCAGCAGCCCTGATTACAGAGGGACTGAAGCTTTCTTT. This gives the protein CASSPDYRGTEAFF.

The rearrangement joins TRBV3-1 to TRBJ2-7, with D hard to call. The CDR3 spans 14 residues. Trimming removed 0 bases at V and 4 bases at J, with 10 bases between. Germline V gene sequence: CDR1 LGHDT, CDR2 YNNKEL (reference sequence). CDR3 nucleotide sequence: TGTGCCAGCAGCCAAGAACTAAGGAGATACGAGCAGTACTTC. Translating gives CASSQELRRYEQYF.

The CDR3 loop reads CASSSTPGTGTMELFF. The CDR3 DNA reads TGTGCCAGCAGTTCAACCCCGGGGACAGGGACGATGGAACTGTTTTTT. This chain uses TRBV6-1 with TRBJ1-4; TRBD1 agrees at 9 bases. The V gene's germline CDR1 is MNHNS and CDR2 SASEGT. Germline trimming cut 5 bases from V and 12 bases from J; bases unmatched to any gene: 16. This CDR3 is 16 amino acids long.

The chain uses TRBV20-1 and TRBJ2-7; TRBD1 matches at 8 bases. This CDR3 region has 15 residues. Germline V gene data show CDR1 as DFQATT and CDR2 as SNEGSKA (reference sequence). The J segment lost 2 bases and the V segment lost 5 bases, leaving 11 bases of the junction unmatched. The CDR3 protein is CSARQNRGVPYEQYF. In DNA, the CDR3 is TGCAGTGCTCGACAAAACAGGGGGGTACCCTACGAGCAGTACTTC.

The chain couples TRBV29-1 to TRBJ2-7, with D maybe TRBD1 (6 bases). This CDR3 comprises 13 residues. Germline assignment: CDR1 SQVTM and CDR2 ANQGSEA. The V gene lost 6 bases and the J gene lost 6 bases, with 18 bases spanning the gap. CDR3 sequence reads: CSVGASGDREQYF. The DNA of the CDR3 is TGCAGCGTCGGAGCCTCAGGGGATCGCGAGCAGTACTTC.

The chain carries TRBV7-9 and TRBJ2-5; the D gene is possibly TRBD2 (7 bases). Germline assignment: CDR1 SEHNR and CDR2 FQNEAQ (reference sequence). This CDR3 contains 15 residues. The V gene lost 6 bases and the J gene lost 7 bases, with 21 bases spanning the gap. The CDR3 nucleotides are TGTGCCAGCAGTCGGGGGGCCCTACTCATTGGGACCCAGTACTTC. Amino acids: CASSRGALLIGTQYF.

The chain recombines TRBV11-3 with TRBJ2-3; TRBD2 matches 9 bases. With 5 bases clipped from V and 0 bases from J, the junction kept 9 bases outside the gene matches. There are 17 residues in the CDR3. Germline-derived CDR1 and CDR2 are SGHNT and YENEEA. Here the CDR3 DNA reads TGTGCCAGCAGCCGGTCTAGCGGGGATTCTAGCACAGATACGCAGTATTTT. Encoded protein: CASSRSSGDSSTDTQYF.

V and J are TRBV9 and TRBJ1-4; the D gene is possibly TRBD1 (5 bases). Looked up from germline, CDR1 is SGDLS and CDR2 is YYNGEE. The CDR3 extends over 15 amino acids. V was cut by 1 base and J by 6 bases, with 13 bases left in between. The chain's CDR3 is CASSVTPEGYEKLFF. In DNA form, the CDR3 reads TGTGCCAGCAGCGTAACCCCCGAGGGGTATGAAAAACTGTTTTTT.

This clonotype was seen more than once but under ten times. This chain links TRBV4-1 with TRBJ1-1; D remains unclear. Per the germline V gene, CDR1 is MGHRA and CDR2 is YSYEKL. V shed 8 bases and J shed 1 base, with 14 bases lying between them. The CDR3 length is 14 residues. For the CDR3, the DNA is TGCGCCAGCTCCGGGCCCCTAAAGAACACTGAAGCTTTCTTT. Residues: CASSGPLKNTEAFF.

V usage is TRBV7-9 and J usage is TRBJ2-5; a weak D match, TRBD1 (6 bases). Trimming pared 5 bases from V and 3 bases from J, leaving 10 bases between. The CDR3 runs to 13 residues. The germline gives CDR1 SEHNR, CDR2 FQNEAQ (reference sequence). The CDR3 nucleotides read TGTGCCAGCAGCGGCCGGACAGAAGAGACCCAGTACTTC. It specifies CASSGRTEETQYF.

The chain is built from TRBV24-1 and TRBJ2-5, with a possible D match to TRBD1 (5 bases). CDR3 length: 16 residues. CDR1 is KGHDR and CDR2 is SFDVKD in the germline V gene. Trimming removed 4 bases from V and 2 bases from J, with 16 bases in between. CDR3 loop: CATSDHNIGQQETQYF. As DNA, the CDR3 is TGTGCCACCAGTGACCACAATATTGGACAACAAGAGACCCAGTACTTC.

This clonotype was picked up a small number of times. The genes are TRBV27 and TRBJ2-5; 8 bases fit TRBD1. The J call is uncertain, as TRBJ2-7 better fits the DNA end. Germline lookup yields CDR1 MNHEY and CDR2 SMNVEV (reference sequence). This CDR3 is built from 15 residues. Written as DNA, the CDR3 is TGTGCCAGCAGTCTTCTTCTCGACAGGGGCTACGAGCAGTACTTC. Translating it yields CASSLLLDRGYEQYF.

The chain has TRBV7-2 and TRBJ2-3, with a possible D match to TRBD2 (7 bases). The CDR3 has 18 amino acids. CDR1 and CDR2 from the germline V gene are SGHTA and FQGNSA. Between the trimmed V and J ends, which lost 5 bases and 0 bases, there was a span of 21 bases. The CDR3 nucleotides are TGTGCCAGCAGCCCCGAATGGGTTGAGGGGGGGAGCACAGATACGCAGTATTTT. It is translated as CASSPEWVEGGSTDTQYF.

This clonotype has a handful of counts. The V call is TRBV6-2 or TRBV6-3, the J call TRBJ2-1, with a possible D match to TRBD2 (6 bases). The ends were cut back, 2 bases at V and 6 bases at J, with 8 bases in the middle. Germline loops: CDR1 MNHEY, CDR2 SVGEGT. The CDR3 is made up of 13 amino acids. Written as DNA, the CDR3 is TGTGCCAGCAGTTACAGAGCGGGCAATGAGCAGTTCTTC. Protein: CASSYRAGNEQFF.

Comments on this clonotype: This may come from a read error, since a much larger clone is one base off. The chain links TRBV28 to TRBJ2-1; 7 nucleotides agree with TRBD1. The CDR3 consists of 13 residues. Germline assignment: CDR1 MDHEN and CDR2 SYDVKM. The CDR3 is CACSPQGSNEQFF. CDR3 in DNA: TGTGCCTGCAGTCCACAGGGGTCCAATGAGCAGTTCTTC.